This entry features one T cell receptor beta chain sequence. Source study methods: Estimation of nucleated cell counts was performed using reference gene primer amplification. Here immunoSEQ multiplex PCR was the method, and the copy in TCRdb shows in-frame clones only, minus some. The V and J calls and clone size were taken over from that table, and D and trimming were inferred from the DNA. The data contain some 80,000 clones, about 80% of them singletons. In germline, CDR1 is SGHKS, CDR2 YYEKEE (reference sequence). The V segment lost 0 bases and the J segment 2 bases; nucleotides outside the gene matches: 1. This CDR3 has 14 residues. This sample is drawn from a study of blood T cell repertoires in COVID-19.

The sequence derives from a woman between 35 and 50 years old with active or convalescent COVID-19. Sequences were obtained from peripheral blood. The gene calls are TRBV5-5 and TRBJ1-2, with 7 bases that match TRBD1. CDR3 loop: CASSLEQGNYGYTF. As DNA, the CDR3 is TGTGCCAGCAGCTTGGAACAGGGGAACTATGGCTACACCTTC.